The 9 T cell receptor beta chains below all came from one sample that was sequenced in a study of shared clonotypes between healthy human individuals. Produced via immunoSEQ multiplex PCR; TCRdb's table is partial and in-frame only. The sample yields millions of clones, about 95% seen once. Sequenced input: naive CD4+ T cells sorted from blood. Subset noted: CD45RA+ positively selected. The receptors come from a man between 18 and 35 years old in good health.

The chain uses TRBV27 and TRBJ2-3, with 7 nucleotides matching TRBD1. This CDR3 comprises 14 residues. Germline V gene sequence: CDR1 MNHEY, CDR2 SMNVEV (reference sequence). V trimming: 3 bases; J trimming: 7 bases; junction bases outside the gene matches: 7. CDR3 sequence: CASSLGQPGNTQYF. The CDR3 region has the DNA TGTGCCAGCAGTTTGGGACAGCCGGGGAATACGCAGTATTTT.

The chain combines TRBV10-2 with TRBJ2-5, with unresolved D. The CDR3 length is 13 residues. Germline V gives CDR1 WSHSY, CDR2 SAAADI. V was pared by 0 bases and J by 9 bases, with 11 bases between. CDR3 DNA: TGCGCCAGCAGTGAGTCGAAAGCGTTGCCCCAGTACTTC. Translated, it gives CASSESKALPQYF.

This chain uses TRBV30 with TRBJ2-1; 7 bases are shared with TRBD1. Germline loops: CDR1 GTSNPN, CDR2 SVGIG (reference sequence). The CDR3 is 15 residues long. J was trimmed by 10 bases and V by 0 bases; bases with no gene match: 12. The CDR3, as DNA: TGTGCCTGGAGTGTACTACAGGGGTCCCGTGGGGAGCAGTTCTTC. This codes for CAWSVLQGSRGEQFF.

The genes are TRBV19 and TRBJ2-7; no clear D. Germline V gene data show CDR1 as LNHDA and CDR2 as SQIVND (reference sequence). This CDR3 contains 14 residues. The V end was cut by 4 bases, the J end by 5 bases, with 15 bases between. The CDR3 DNA sequence: TGTGCCAGTAGTACCAGCTCCAAAACCCACGAGCAGTACTTC. It yields the protein CASSTSSKTHEQYF.

This clone was counted once. V usage is TRBV2 and J usage is TRBJ2-4; no clear D. The V gene's germline CDR1 is SNHLY and CDR2 FYNNEI. V lost 7 bases to trimming and J lost 9 bases, with 16 bases between them. This CDR3 comprises 13 residues. The CDR3 here is CASTLRGLGIQYF. As DNA, the CDR3 is TGTGCCAGCACCCTCCGTGGGTTGGGCATTCAGTACTTC.

The chain combines TRBV9 with TRBJ2-1, with TRBD2 identical over 12 bases. V was clipped by 5 bases and J by 10 bases; unmatched bases: 7. This CDR3 spans 14 amino acids. Germline CDR1 and CDR2: SGDLS and YYNGEE. CDR3 DNA: TGTGCCAGCAGAGGACTAGCGGGGCAAGGAGAGCAGTTCTTC. Translating gives CASRGLAGQGEQFF.

V and J are TRBV21-1 and TRBJ1-6. TRBV21-1 is listed as a pseudogene. The CDR3 contains 12 residues. CDR3 sequence reads: CASSKVDSPLHF. In DNA form, the CDR3 reads TGTGCCAGCAGCAAAGTGGACTCACCCCTCCACTTT.

The rearrangement uses TRBV5-8 and TRBJ1-4; no clear D gene. The germline gives CDR1 SGHTS, CDR2 YDEGEE. CDR3 size: 11 residues. V lost 2 bases and J 7 bases, leaving 3 bases between the germline ends. The chain's CDR3 is CASSFAEKLFF. CDR3 DNA: TGTGCCAGCAGCTTTGCTGAAAAACTGTTTTTT.

V gene TRBV7-2 combines with J gene TRBJ1-2; perhaps TRBD1 as D (5 bases). This CDR3 contains 16 residues. The V and J ends lost 5 bases and 4 bases respectively, with 20 bases between them. The germline V gene encodes CDR1 SGHTA and CDR2 FQGNSA. CDR3 residues: CASSQRTPSGGYGYTF. CDR3 in DNA: TGTGCCAGCAGCCAGCGGACGCCTAGTGGGGGCTATGGCTACACCTTC.